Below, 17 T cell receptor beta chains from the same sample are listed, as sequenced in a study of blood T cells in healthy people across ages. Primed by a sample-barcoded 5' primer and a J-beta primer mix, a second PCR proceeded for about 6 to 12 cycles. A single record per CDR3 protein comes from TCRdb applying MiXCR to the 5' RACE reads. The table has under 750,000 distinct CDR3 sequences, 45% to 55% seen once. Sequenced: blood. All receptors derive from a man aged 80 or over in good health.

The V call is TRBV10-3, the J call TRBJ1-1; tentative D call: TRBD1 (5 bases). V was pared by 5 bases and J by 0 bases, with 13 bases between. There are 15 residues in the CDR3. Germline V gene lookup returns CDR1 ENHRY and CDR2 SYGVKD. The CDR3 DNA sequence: TGTGCCATCAGTTTTTCCGGGACTTTGAACACTGAAGCTTTCTTT. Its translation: CAISFSGTLNTEAFF.

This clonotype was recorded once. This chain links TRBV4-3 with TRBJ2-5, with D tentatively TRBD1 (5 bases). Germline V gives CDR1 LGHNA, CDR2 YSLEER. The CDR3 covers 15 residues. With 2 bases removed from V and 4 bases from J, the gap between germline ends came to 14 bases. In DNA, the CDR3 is TGCGCCAGCAGCCAAAATACAGGAGTTGGAGAGACCCAGTACTTC. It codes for CASSQNTGVGETQYF.

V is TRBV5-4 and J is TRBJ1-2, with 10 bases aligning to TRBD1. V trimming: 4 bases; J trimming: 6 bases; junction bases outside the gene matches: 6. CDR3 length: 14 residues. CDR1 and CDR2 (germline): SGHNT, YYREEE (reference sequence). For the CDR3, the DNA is TGTGCCAGCAGCACCACAGGGACAGGGGATGGCTACACCTTC. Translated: CASSTTGTGDGYTF.

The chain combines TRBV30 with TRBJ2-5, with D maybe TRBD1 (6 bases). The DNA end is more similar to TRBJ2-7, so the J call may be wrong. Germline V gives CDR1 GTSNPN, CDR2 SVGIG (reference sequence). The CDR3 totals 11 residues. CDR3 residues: CAWNYRDEQYF. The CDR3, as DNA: TGTGCCTGGAACTACAGGGACGAGCAGTACTTC.

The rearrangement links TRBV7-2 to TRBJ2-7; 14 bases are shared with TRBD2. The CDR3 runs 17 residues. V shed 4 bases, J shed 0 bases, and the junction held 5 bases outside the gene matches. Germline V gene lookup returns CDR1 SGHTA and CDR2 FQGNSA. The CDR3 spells CASSYRTSGGLSYEQYF. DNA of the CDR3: TGTGCCAGCAGCTACCGGACTAGCGGGGGGCTCTCCTACGAGCAGTACTTC. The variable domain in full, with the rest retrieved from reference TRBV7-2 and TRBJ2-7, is GAGVSQSPSNKVTEKGKDVELRCDPISGHTALYWYRQSLGQGLEFLIYFQGNSAPDKSGLPSDRFSAERTGGSVSTLTIQRTQQEDSAVYLCASSYRTSGGLSYEQYFGPGTRLTVT.

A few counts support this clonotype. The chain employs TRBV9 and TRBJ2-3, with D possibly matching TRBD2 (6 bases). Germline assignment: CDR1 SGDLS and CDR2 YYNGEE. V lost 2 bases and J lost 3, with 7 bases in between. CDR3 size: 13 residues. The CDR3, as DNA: TGTGCCAGCAGCGTTCGGGGGACAGATACGCAGTATTTT. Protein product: CASSVRGTDTQYF.

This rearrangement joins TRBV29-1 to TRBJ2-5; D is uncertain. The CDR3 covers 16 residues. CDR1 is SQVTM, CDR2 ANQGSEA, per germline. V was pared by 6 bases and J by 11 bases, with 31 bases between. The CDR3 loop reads CSVRRGPSRLGNEQYF. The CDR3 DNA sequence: TGCAGCGTCCGAAGAGGACCGAGTCGGTTGGGCAATGAGCAGTACTTC.

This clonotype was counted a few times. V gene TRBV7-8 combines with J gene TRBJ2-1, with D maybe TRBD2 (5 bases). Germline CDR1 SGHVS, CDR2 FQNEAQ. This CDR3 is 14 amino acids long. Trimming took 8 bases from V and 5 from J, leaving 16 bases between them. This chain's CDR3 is CASGRGPIDNEQFF. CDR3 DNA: TGTGCCAGCGGAAGAGGGCCGATCGACAATGAGCAGTTCTTC.

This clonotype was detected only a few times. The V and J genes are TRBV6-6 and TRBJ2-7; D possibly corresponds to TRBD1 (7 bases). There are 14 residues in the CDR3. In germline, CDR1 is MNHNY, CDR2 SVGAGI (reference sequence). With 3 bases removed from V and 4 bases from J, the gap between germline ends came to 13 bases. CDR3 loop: CASSYPGGQYEQYF. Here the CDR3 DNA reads TGTGCCAGCAGTTATCCAGGGGGGCAATACGAGCAGTACTTC.

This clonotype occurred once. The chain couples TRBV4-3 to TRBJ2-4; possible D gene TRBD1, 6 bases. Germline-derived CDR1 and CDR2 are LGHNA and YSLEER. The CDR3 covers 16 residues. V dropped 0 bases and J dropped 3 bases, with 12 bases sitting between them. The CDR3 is CASSQDRGLGKNIQYF. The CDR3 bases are TGCGCCAGCAGCCAAGACAGGGGATTAGGCAAAAACATTCAGTACTTC.

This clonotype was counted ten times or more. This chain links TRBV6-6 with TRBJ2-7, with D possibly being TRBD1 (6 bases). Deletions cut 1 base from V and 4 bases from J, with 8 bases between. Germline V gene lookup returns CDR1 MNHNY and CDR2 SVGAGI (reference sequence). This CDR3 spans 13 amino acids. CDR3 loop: CASSYFTGYEQYF. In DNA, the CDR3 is TGTGCCAGCAGTTACTTCACAGGGTACGAGCAGTACTTC.

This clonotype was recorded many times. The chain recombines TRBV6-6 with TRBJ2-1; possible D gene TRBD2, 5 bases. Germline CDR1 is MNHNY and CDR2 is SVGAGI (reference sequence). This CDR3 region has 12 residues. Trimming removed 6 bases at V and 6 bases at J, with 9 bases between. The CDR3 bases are TGTGCCAGCAGGAGGGAAGGCAATGAGCAGTTCTTC. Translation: CASRREGNEQFF.

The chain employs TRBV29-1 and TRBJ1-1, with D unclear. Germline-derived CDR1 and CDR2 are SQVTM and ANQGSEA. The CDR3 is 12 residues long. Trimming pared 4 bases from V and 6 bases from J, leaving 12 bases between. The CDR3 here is CSVVGGGAEAFF. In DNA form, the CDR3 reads TGCAGCGTTGTAGGTGGCGGGGCTGAAGCTTTCTTT.

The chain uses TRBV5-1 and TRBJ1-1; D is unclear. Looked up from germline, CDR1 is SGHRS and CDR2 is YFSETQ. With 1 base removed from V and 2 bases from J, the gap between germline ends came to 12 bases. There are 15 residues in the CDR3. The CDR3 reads CASSLLTESNTEAFF. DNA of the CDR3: TGCGCCAGCAGCTTGCTTACGGAAAGCAACACTGAAGCTTTCTTT.

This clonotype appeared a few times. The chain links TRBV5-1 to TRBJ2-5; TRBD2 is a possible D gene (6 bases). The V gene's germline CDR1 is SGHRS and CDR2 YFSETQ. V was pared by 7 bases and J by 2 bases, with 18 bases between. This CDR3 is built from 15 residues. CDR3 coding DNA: TGCGCCAGCCGGTATCTGGCGGGAAGTCAAGAGACCCAGTACTTC. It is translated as CASRYLAGSQETQYF.

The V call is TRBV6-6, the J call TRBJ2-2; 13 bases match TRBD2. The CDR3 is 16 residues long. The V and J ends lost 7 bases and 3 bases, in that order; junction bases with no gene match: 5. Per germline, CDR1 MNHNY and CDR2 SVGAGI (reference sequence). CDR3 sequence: CASTLAGGVDTGELFF. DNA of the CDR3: TGTGCCAGCACACTAGCGGGAGGGGTCGACACCGGGGAGCTGTTTTTT.

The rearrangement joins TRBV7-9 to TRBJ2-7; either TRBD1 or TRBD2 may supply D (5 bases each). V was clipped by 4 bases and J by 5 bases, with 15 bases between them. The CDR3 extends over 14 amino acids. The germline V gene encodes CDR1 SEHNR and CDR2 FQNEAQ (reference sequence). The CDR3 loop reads CASSSPGRDDEQYF. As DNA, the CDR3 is TGTGCCAGCAGCTCCCCGGGACGGGATGACGAGCAGTACTTC.